A selection of T cell receptor beta chains follows, all from one sample in a study of blood T cell repertoires in COVID-19. Sequenced by immunoSEQ multiplex PCR; TCRdb stores in-frame clones only, minus some. The data show approximately 300,000 clones, around 90% seen once. Sample: peripheral blood. Receptors were obtained from a woman aged 25 to 39 with COVID-19, enrolled during active disease. Both conserved end residues are part of each CDR3. The D gene is left open where the match is weak. Clone size is stated in some rows and not others, as once, few, many or a class when expanded.

V gene	D gene	J gene	clone size	CDR3 protein
TRBV2	TRBD2	TRBJ2-7	NA	CASSGSGSGNEQYF
TRBV4-1	NA	TRBJ1-1	few	CASSQLGYTEAFF
TRBV6-6	TRBD2	TRBJ2-3	once	CASSPLAERGGSGTQYF
TRBV5-1	NA	TRBJ2-2	NA	CASSKRTGELFF
TRBV5-5	TRBD2	TRBJ2-5	NA	CASSLTGTSGQETQYF
TRBV19	TRBD2	TRBJ2-7	once	CASTPSGRPYEQYF
TRBV19	NA	TRBJ2-1	once	CASSIGSYSNEQFF
TRBV29-1	TRBD1	TRBJ1-1	once	CSVGRTGGTEAFF
TRBV7-2	NA	TRBJ2-3	NA	CASTSRGKGIPSFTDTQYF
TRBV15	NA	TRBJ2-5	once	CATSRRGGSEETQYF
TRBV9	TRBD1	TRBJ1-1	NA	CASSPPQGATEAFF
TRBV7-8	TRBD2	TRBJ2-1	NA	CASSVLAVEIIINEQFF
TRBV25-1	NA	TRBJ2-7	many	CASSPRDTYEQYF
TRBV4-2	TRBD1	TRBJ1-1	few	CASSPGGGTEAFF
TRBV7-3	TRBD2	TRBJ2-1	NA	CASSRQREGYNEQFF
TRBV25-1	TRBD1	TRBJ2-1	NA	CASSRAGGNEQFF
TRBV14	NA	TRBJ1-2	NA	CASSQEEGFEDTPYYGYTF
TRBV5-6	TRBD1	TRBJ2-1	NA	CASSRTGKALWTYNEQFF
TRBV7-9	TRBD2	TRBJ2-3	NA	CASSLGGRALDTQYF
TRBV7-6	TRBD2	TRBJ2-5	NA	CASSLVLAGLVETQYF
TRBV18	NA	TRBJ1-2	NA	CASSLDSIDGYTF
TRBV7-9	NA	TRBJ2-7	NA	CASSFGGSSYEQYF
TRBV5-6	TRBD2	TRBJ2-2	NA	CASSSRTSGGNTGELFF
TRBV28	NA	TRBJ1-2	NA	CASRAGYGYTF
TRBV19	TRBD1	TRBJ2-1	NA	CASSIGRGRDEQFF
TRBV28	TRBD1	TRBJ1-5	NA	CASTQGGFSQPQHF
TRBV10-2	TRBD2	TRBJ2-5	NA	CASSDLTSGRPETQYF
TRBV7-9	NA	TRBJ2-4	NA	CASSLNRGTKNIQYF
TRBV28	NA	TRBJ1-3	NA	CASSLSGTGNTIYF
TRBV5-6	NA	TRBJ2-7	NA	CASSLLPLGEQYF
TRBV5-4	TRBD2	TRBJ2-1	NA	CASSFPAGATYNEQFF
TRBV27	TRBD1	TRBJ2-1	NA	CASSLRGPNEQFF
TRBV30	NA	TRBJ1-4	NA	CAWVPQRRDEKLFF
TRBV30	NA	TRBJ2-3	NA	CAWLPDTTDTQYF
TRBV11-2	TRBD2	TRBJ2-3	NA	CASSRGLAGGYTDTQYF
TRBV2	NA	TRBJ1-3	once	CASSEGRVTGNTIYF
TRBV28	TRBD2	TRBJ2-1	NA	CASSFMGGVNEQFF
TRBV11-2	TRBD1	TRBJ2-7	NA	CASSLVGQARRAYEQYF
TRBV15	NA	TRBJ2-7	NA	CATRETGTYEQYF
TRBV4-2	TRBD2	TRBJ2-2	NA	CASSQRLAGGGTGELFF
TRBV7-9	TRBD1	TRBJ1-4	NA	CASSLPGQGDEKLFF
TRBV28	NA	TRBJ1-1	NA	CAWGGPGPNTEAFF
TRBV19	NA	TRBJ1-1	NA	CASSTSGRAGEAFF
TRBV5-1	TRBD1	TRBJ2-2	NA	CASSTGELNTGELFF
TRBV3-1/TRBV3-2	NA	TRBJ1-1	NA	CASSQAGGGNTEAFF
TRBV28	NA	TRBJ2-7	NA	CASSTVTGSSYEQYF
TRBV6-2/TRBV6-3	NA	TRBJ2-6	NA	CASSRGGAGANVLTF
TRBV27	TRBD2	TRBJ2-7	NA	CASRQGLAGNPPYEQYF
TRBV7-9	TRBD1	TRBJ2-5	NA	CASSYGQAQETQYF
TRBV7-7	TRBD2	TRBJ2-7	once	CASSLRTSGTEQFCEQYF
TRBV7-9	NA	TRBJ2-5	NA	CASSLVAVETQYF
TRBV2	NA	TRBJ1-2	NA	CAGRSGPTLNYGYTF
TRBV5-1	NA	TRBJ2-3	NA	CASSFQGTDTQYF
TRBV6-5	NA	TRBJ1-1	NA	CATRTAMRRTEAFF
TRBV7-6	NA	TRBJ2-1	NA	CASSPRRSGSYNEQFF
TRBV10-3	NA	TRBJ1-3	NA	CAISPGHSGNTIYF
TRBV6-6	NA	TRBJ2-7	NA	CASSFPTGEQYF
TRBV19	NA	TRBJ1-6	once	CASSSQGLSSPLHF
TRBV5-1	NA	TRBJ2-3	NA	CASSWDFRASALDTQYF